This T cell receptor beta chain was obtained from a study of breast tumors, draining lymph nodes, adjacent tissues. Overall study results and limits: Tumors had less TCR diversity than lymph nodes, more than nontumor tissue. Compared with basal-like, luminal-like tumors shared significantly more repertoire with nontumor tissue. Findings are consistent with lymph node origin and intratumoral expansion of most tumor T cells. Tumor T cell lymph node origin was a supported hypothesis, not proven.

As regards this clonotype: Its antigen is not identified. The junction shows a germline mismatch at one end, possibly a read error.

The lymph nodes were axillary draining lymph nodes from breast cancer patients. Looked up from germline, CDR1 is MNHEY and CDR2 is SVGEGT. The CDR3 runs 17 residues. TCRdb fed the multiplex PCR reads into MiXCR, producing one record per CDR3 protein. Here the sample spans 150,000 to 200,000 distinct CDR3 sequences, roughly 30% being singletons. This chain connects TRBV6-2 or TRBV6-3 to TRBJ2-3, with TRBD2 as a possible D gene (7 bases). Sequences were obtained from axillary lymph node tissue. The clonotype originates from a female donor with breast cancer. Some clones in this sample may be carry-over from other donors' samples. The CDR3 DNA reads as TGTGCCAGCAGTCACTCGAGGTTTTGGGGGGGCGCAGATACGCAGTATTTT. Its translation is CASSHSRFWGGADTQYF.